This entry describes one T cell receptor (beta chain). Its target is not known. The data derive from a study of T cell responses to AZD1222 COVID-19 vaccine. Study findings and constraints: Spike-specific TCR depth and breadth grew after two AZD1222 doses.

This table comes from immunoSEQ multiplex PCR, and its TCRdb copy is limited to in-frame clones, with some not included. The sample records roughly 70,000 clones, 79% being singletons. V was clipped by 2 bases and J by 2 bases, with 7 bases between them. This CDR3 has 14 amino acids. Per germline, CDR1 SGHTA and CDR2 FQGNSA. The material sequenced was peripheral blood, taken on day 0 of MenACWY control vaccination. The chain is built from TRBV7-2 and TRBJ1-5; D ambiguous. This TCR came from an adult in good health. The DNA for the CDR3 is TGTGCCAGCAGCTTAAATAGTGGCAATCAGCCCCAGCATTTT. Protein product: CASSLNSGNQPQHF.